Sequencing of this T cell receptor (beta chain) was carried out in a study of T cell repertoires in cytomegalovirus infection. Study in general: Shared public TCR beta signatures pointed to both CMV infection and a matching HLA type.

TCRdb recomputed calls from the reads with MiXCR, one row per CDR3 protein. The sample lists some 680,000 distinct CDR3 sequences, approximately 34% occurring once. Points from the study as a whole: Within the response measured ex vivo, HLA-C-restricted CMV-specific TCR beta clonotypes were dominant. Cumulative frequency (of public TCR beta family members) identified carriers of CMV plus the relevant HLA.

This clonotype was recorded a few times. What it binds is not known. The CDR3 contains 17 residues. Looked up from germline, CDR1 is MDHEN and CDR2 is SYDVKM. Trimming cost V 2 bases and J 8 bases, with 19 bases left between them. The sample taken for sequencing was PBMCs. V is TRBV28 and J is TRBJ2-6; D call uncertain. This TCR came from a human donor in good health (CMV status not recorded). Some clones in this sample may be carry-over from other donors' samples. The CDR3 sequence is CASSLMLASDLTNVLTF. The CDR3 DNA reads as TGTGCCAGCAGTTTAATGTTGGCGTCGGACCTAACCAACGTCCTGACTTTC.